Listed below are T cell receptor beta chains from one sample, sequenced in a study of blood T cell repertoires in COVID-19. TCRdb's copy holds only in-frame clones and misses some; the assay was immunoSEQ multiplex PCR. This table holds around 280,000 clones, around 90% found once. The sequenced material came from PBMCs or T cells enriched from blood (not recorded which). All receptors derive from a woman younger than 35 with acute COVID-19. The CDR3 runs from the conserved cysteine through the conserved F or W. D genes are given only for firm matches. Only part of the rows carry a size: once, few, many, or a class if the clone is expanded.

V gene: TRBV27
D gene: TRBD2
J gene: TRBJ2-1
clone size: -
CDR3 DNA: TGTGCCAGCAGACCGGGACTAGCGGGAACTCAGTTCTTC
CDR3 protein: CASRPGLAGTQFF

V gene: TRBV28
D gene: TRBD1
J gene: TRBJ1-2
clone size: -
CDR3 DNA: TGTGCCAGCACCTCGGACAGGGTTGAGGGCTACACCTTC
CDR3 protein: CASTSDRVEGYTF

V gene: TRBV30
D gene: -
J gene: TRBJ2-5
clone size: -
CDR3 DNA: TGTGCCTGGAGCAACAGGGCCAGCTGGGGAGAGACCCAGTACTTC
CDR3 protein: CAWSNRASWGETQYF

V gene: TRBV3-1/TRBV3-2
D gene: -
J gene: TRBJ2-5
clone size: once
CDR3 DNA: TGTGCCAGCAGCCCCCCCGGGGGGCGGGTAGAAGAGACCCAGTACTTC
CDR3 protein: CASSPPGGRVEETQYF

V gene: TRBV11-2
D gene: TRBD1
J gene: TRBJ1-2
clone size: once
CDR3 DNA: TGTGCCAGCAGCCAAACAGGGGATGGCTACACCTTC
CDR3 protein: CASSQTGDGYTF

V gene: TRBV7-2
D gene: TRBD1
J gene: TRBJ1-5
clone size: -
CDR3 DNA: TGTGCCAGCAGCTTAGGGACAGGGGTGCAGCCCCAGCATTTT
CDR3 protein: CASSLGTGVQPQHF

V gene: TRBV19
D gene: TRBD2
J gene: TRBJ2-1
clone size: -
CDR3 DNA: TGTGCCAGTAGATTGGGGCTAGCGGGCTCCTACAATGAGCAGTTCTTC
CDR3 protein: CASRLGLAGSYNEQFF

V gene: TRBV24-1
D gene: -
J gene: TRBJ1-3
clone size: -
CDR3 DNA: TGTGCCACCAGTGATTTAGCAGGCCAGAACTCTGGAAACACCATATATTTT
CDR3 protein: CATSDLAGQNSGNTIYF

V gene: TRBV18
D gene: TRBD2
J gene: TRBJ2-4
clone size: -
CDR3 DNA: TGTGCCAGCTCACCTATTTCGGGAGGGGACATTCAGTACTTC
CDR3 protein: CASSPISGGDIQYF

V gene: TRBV11-2
D gene: TRBD2
J gene: TRBJ2-7
clone size: -
CDR3 DNA: TGTGCCAGCAGCCTAAGACTAGCGGGAGTGGGCGAGCAGTACTTC
CDR3 protein: CASSLRLAGVGEQYF

V gene: TRBV7-8
D gene: TRBD2
J gene: TRBJ2-7
clone size: -
CDR3 DNA: TGTGCCAGCAGCTTAGCGCGGAAGCGGGAAGTCACCTACGAGCAGTACTTC
CDR3 protein: CASSLARKREVTYEQYF

V gene: TRBV5-1
D gene: TRBD2
J gene: TRBJ2-1
clone size: -
CDR3 DNA: TGCGCCAGCAGCTTGGTCGGGAGGGGCAATGAGCAGTTCTTC
CDR3 protein: CASSLVGRGNEQFF

V gene: TRBV27
D gene: TRBD1
J gene: TRBJ1-6
clone size: -
CDR3 DNA: TGTGCCAGCAGGCTGAGCCTCTTGGACAGGGGTTCACCCCTCCACTTT
CDR3 protein: CASRLSLLDRGSPLHF

V gene: TRBV7-9
D gene: TRBD1
J gene: TRBJ2-2
clone size: once
CDR3 DNA: TGTGCCAGCAGCTCAGGGGGCAGGGCATTGACCGGGGAGCTGTTTTTT
CDR3 protein: CASSSGGRALTGELFF

V gene: TRBV6-5
D gene: TRBD2
J gene: TRBJ2-7
clone size: -
CDR3 DNA: TGTGCCAGCGTCGGGACTAGCGGGAGCTACGAGCAGTACTTC
CDR3 protein: CASVGTSGSYEQYF

V gene: TRBV7-9
D gene: -
J gene: TRBJ1-5
clone size: once
CDR3 DNA: TGTGCCAGCAGCTACGGAGGTCAGCCCCAGCATTTT
CDR3 protein: CASSYGGQPQHF

V gene: TRBV2
D gene: TRBD1
J gene: TRBJ2-7
clone size: -
CDR3 DNA: TGTGCCGGGGCACGGCGACAGGGGGCTTCCGAGCAGTACTTC
CDR3 protein: CAGARRQGASEQYF